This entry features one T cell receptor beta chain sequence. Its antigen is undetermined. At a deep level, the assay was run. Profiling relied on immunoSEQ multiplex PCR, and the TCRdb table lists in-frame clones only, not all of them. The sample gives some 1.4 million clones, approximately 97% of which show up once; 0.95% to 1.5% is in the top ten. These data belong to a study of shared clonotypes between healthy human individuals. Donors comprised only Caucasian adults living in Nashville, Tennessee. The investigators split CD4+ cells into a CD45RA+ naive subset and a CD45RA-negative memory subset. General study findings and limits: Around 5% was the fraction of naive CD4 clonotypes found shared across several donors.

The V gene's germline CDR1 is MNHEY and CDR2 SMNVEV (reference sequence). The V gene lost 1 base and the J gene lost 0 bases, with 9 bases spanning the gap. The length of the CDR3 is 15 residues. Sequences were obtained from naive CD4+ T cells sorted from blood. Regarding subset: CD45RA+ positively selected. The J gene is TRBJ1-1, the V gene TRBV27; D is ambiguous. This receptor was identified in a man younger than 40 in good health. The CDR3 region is CASSLLGPVNTEAFF. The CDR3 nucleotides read TGTGCCAGCAGTTTATTAGGTCCAGTGAACACTGAAGCTTTCTTT.